These 14 T cell receptor beta chains share one sample of origin, sequenced in a study of CD8 T cells in ankylosing spondylitis. TCRdb processed the 5' RACE reads anew with MiXCR; each CDR3 protein has one entry. Here the sample spans 85,000 to 100,000 distinct CDR3 sequences, just under 9% being singletons. Sequences were obtained from blood, either unsorted or a sorted T cell fraction (not recorded which). These receptor sequences come from a male donor with ankylosing spondylitis or in good health (not recorded which).

This clonotype has a handful of counts. The gene calls are TRBV7-3 and TRBJ1-2; D not resolved. Germline V gives CDR1 SGHTA, CDR2 FQGTGA. The CDR3 spans 13 residues. V lost 1 base and J lost 4, with 7 bases in between. The CDR3 loop reads CASSLMGSYGYTF. The CDR3 bases are TGTGCCAGCAGCTTAATGGGGAGCTATGGCTACACCTTC.

This clonotype was seen ten or more times. This chain links TRBV20-1 with TRBJ1-1; no reliable D call. Trimming pared 6 bases from V and 4 bases from J, leaving 27 bases between. The CDR3 contains 17 residues. Germline assignment: CDR1 DFQATT and CDR2 SNEGSKA (reference sequence). The CDR3 sequence: CSAEERLPTRWSTEAFF. CDR3 nucleotides: TGCAGTGCCGAAGAACGTCTGCCGACGCGGTGGTCCACTGAAGCTTTCTTT.

This clonotype was seen repeatedly, ten times or more. The V and J genes are TRBV7-8 and TRBJ2-5, with D tentatively TRBD1 or TRBD2 (6 bases each). Trimming removed 4 bases from V and 6 bases from J, with 21 bases in between. The length of the CDR3 is 16 residues. Germline loops: CDR1 SGHVS, CDR2 FQNEAQ. The chain's CDR3 is CASSYPNEGGRQTQYF. The DNA for the CDR3 is TGTGCCAGCAGCTACCCGAATGAGGGGGGAAGGCAGACCCAGTACTTC.

The V call is TRBV5-1, the J call TRBJ1-6, with TRBD1 identical over 7 bases. The ends lost 2 bases at V and 10 bases at J; junction bases unmatched: 6. CDR3 length: 14 residues. From germline, CDR1 is SGHRS and CDR2 YFSETQ. The CDR3 nucleotides are TGCGCCAGCAGCTTCGAAGGGGGCGACTCACCCCTCCACTTT. Protein: CASSFEGGDSPLHF.

There are many counts of this clonotype. V usage is TRBV5-1 and J usage is TRBJ2-3; D tentatively reads TRBD1 or TRBD2 (5 bases each). Per germline, CDR1 SGHRS and CDR2 YFSETQ. The V and J ends lost 3 bases and 3 bases respectively, with 17 bases between them. The CDR3 sequence is 16 residues long. CDR3 amino acids: CASSSGPSGATDTQYF. The CDR3, as DNA: TGCGCCAGCAGCTCCGGCCCATCCGGGGCTACAGATACGCAGTATTTT.

V gene TRBV6-5 combines with J gene TRBJ2-2; maybe TRBD1 (6 bases). Germline CDR1 is MNHEY and CDR2 is SVGAGI. Trimming pared 7 bases from V and 3 bases from J, leaving 15 bases between. The CDR3 totals 15 residues. As DNA, the CDR3 is TGTGCCAGCAATTCCGGAAACAGGGACACCGGGGAGCTGTTTTTT. This sequence encodes CASNSGNRDTGELFF.

The rearrangement links TRBV2 to TRBJ2-7; D remains unclear. The CDR3 is 11 residues long. CDR1 SNHLY and CDR2 FYNNEI come from the germline V gene. Trimming took 7 bases from V and 6 from J, leaving 10 bases between them. CDR3 residues: CASTRQAEQYF. The CDR3 DNA reads TGTGCCAGCACTCGCCAGGCCGAGCAGTACTTC. The full variable domain, in which reference TRBV2 and TRBJ2-7 provide the parts outside the CDR3, is EPEVTQTPSHQVTQMGQEVILRCVPISNHLYFYWYRQILGQKVEFLVSFYNNEISEKSEIFDDQFSVERPDGSNFTLKIRSTKLEDSAMYFCASTRQAEQYFGPGTRLTVT.

This clonotype turned up a few times. The chain uses TRBV28 and TRBJ2-5, with 9 bases that match TRBD2. Germline loops: CDR1 MDHEN, CDR2 SYDVKM. V lost 8 bases to trimming and J lost 4 bases; unmatched junction nucleotides: 11. This CDR3 has 15 residues. The CDR3 region is CASGLLSGGTETQYF. The CDR3 DNA sequence: TGTGCCAGCGGGTTACTTAGCGGGGGTACAGAGACCCAGTACTTC.

This clonotype was seen at least ten times. In nucleotides, the CDR3 is TGTGCCAGTAGTATATCGTGGGGGGACGAGCAGTACTTC. Amino acids: CASSISWGDEQYF. The chain employs TRBV19 and TRBJ2-7, with a tentative D call TRBD2 (6 bases). Germline loops: CDR1 LNHDA, CDR2 SQIVND (reference sequence). The CDR3 sequence is 13 residues long. V lost 2 bases and J 5 bases, leaving 10 bases between the germline ends.

This clonotype was observed a few times. The genes are TRBV20-1 and TRBJ1-1, with 8 bases aligning to TRBD1. This CDR3 region has 16 residues. Losses at the gene ends were 0 bases for V and 0 bases for J; bases not matched to a gene: 6. Germline CDR1 DFQATT, CDR2 SNEGSKA (reference sequence). The CDR3 loop reads CSAREGTGHLNTEAFF. CDR3 DNA sequence: TGCAGTGCTAGAGAGGGGACAGGACATTTGAACACTGAAGCTTTCTTT.

The V call is TRBV13, the J call TRBJ2-2; D is possibly TRBD1 or TRBD2 (5 bases each). V was pared by 5 bases and J by 4 bases, with 11 bases between. The CDR3 totals 14 residues. Germline CDR1 reads PRHDT; CDR2 reads FYEKMQ (reference sequence). CDR3 nucleotides: TGTGCCAGCAGCCCAGAGGGGAGCACCGGGGAGCTGTTTTTT. Translated, it gives CASSPEGSTGELFF.

This clonotype has ten or more counts. This chain links TRBV6-1 with TRBJ1-2; D is uncertain. Germline loops: CDR1 MNHNS, CDR2 SASEGT. V was trimmed by 6 bases and J by 4 bases, leaving 15 bases between them. The CDR3 runs 14 residues. This CDR3 reads CASSPIPQSYGYTF. CDR3 bases: TGTGCCAGCAGCCCGATCCCCCAGAGCTATGGCTACACCTTC.

This clonotype was seen many times. The CDR3 spells CASSFEASGADTQYF. For the CDR3, the DNA is TGCGCCAGCAGCTTTGAGGCGTCGGGAGCGGATACGCAGTATTTT. This chain links TRBV5-1 with TRBJ2-3, with D perhaps TRBD2 (6 bases). The germline V and J ends were trimmed by 2 bases and 6 bases, with 16 bases remaining between them. The CDR3 spans 15 residues. CDR1 and CDR2 (germline): SGHRS, YFSETQ. The whole variable domain, filled in from reference TRBV5-1 and TRBJ2-3, reads KAGVTQTPRYLIKTRGQQVTLSCSPISGHRSVSWYQQTPGQGLQFLFEYFSETQRNKGNFPGRFSGRQFSNSRSEMNVSTLELGDSALYLCASSFEASGADTQYFGPGTRLTVL.

This clonotype was seen a few times. V is TRBV7-6 and J is TRBJ2-7; D ambiguous. The CDR3 is 13 amino acids. Trimming cost V 0 bases and J 7 bases, with 10 bases left between them. Germline V lookup: CDR1 SGHVS, CDR2 FNYEAQ. The CDR3 spells CASSLASRGEQYF. The CDR3 DNA follows: TGTGCCAGCAGCTTAGCCTCTAGAGGTGAGCAGTACTTC.